A single sample is the source of the 30 T cell receptor beta chains below, sequenced in a study of blood T cell repertoires in COVID-19. The assay was immunoSEQ multiplex PCR, and TCRdb's table has in-frame clones only and misses some. The sample has 200,000 to 250,000 clones; nearly 90% are singletons. Sequencing was carried out using PBMCs or T cells enriched from blood (not recorded which). The receptors originated from a man aged 30 to 39 who had recovered from COVID-19.

J is TRBJ1-5 and V is TRBV11-2; D call uncertain. CDR3 length: 12 residues. Germline assignment: CDR1 SGHAT and CDR2 FQNNGV. Trimming shortened V by 4 bases and J by 5 bases, and 6 bases separated the two germline ends. The CDR3 DNA is TGTGCCAGCAGCTCCGGTTATCAGCCCCAGCATTTT. It specifies CASSSGYQPQHF.

The rearrangement joins TRBV7-9 to TRBJ2-2; D not resolved. V shed 5 bases and J shed 6 bases, with 7 bases lying between them. From germline, CDR1 is SEHNR and CDR2 FQNEAQ (reference sequence). The CDR3 has 12 amino acids. CDR3 sequence reads: CASSQRSGELFF. CDR3 coding DNA: TGTGCCAGCAGCCAGAGGTCCGGGGAGCTGTTTTTT.

CDR3 sequence: CASSLGQDSNQPQHF. CDR3 nucleotide sequence: TGTGCCAGCAGCTTAGGACAGGATAGCAATCAGCCCCAGCATTTT. The chain links TRBV7-9 to TRBJ1-5; tentatively, D is TRBD1 (6 bases). Germline V lookup: CDR1 SEHNR, CDR2 FQNEAQ (reference sequence). The CDR3 covers 15 residues. V lost 1 base, J lost 0 bases, and 7 bases lay in between.

In this sample, this clone turned up once. V and J are TRBV27 and TRBJ1-1; no definite D call. From germline, CDR1 is MNHEY and CDR2 SMNVEV (reference sequence). This CDR3 has 12 amino acids. Trimming pared 8 bases from V and 9 bases from J, leaving 16 bases between. The CDR3 spells CASASFSQKAFF. CDR3 in DNA: TGTGCCAGCGCTTCTTTTTCCCAGAAAGCTTTCTTT.

This chain connects TRBV5-4 to TRBJ2-3; D not resolved. V was pared by 5 bases and J by 5 bases, with 21 bases between. CDR1 and CDR2 (germline): SGHNT, YYREEE (reference sequence). This CDR3 spans 16 amino acids. The CDR3 protein is CASSRGVPREQDTQYF. CDR3 in DNA: TGTGCCAGCAGTCGTGGAGTACCCCGTGAACAAGATACGCAGTATTTT.

This chain links TRBV7-2 with TRBJ2-2; 7 bases agree with TRBD2. From germline, CDR1 is SGHTA and CDR2 FQGNSA. This CDR3 is built from 15 residues. V was pared by 8 bases and J by 4 bases, with 10 bases of the junction left unmatched. The CDR3 region has the DNA TGTGCCAGCGCCGGAGCGGGGCTCAGCACCGGGGAGCTGTTTTTT. Translation: CASAGAGLSTGELFF.

V usage is TRBV6-2 or TRBV6-3 and J usage is TRBJ1-5, with a possible D match to TRBD1 (5 bases). The V end was cut by 4 bases, the J end by 7 bases, with 8 bases between. This CDR3 is 12 amino acids long. CDR1 and CDR2 from the germline V gene are MNHEY and SVGEGT. For the CDR3, the DNA is TGTGCCAGCAGTTGGGGGGAGCAGCCCCAGCATTTT. It is translated as CASSWGEQPQHF.

The genes are TRBV18 and TRBJ2-3, with 9 bases that match TRBD2. The V segment lost 4 bases and the J segment 1 base; nucleotides outside the gene matches: 9. Germline V gene lookup returns CDR1 KGHSH and CDR2 LQKENI. The CDR3 totals 17 residues. CDR3 sequence (DNA): TGTGCCAGCTCACAGACGGCGGGGGGGCGAGGCACAGATACGCAGTATTTT. As protein: CASSQTAGGRGTDTQYF.

V is TRBV10-2 and J is TRBJ2-3; 10 positions agree with TRBD2. CDR1 is WSHSY, CDR2 SAAADI, per germline. The ends lost 6 bases at V and 2 bases at J; junction bases unmatched: 5. The CDR3 runs 15 residues. The CDR3 reads CASRDSGGATDTQYF. As DNA, the CDR3 is TGCGCCAGCAGAGACAGCGGGGGGGCCACAGATACGCAGTATTTT.

Only one count was recorded for this clone. CDR3 sequence (DNA): TGTGCCAGCAGTTTATTAGTCGGGGGCACTGAAGCTTTCTTT. Residues: CASSLLVGGTEAFF. This chain uses TRBV27 with TRBJ1-1, with a tentative D call TRBD1 (5 bases). This CDR3 spans 14 amino acids. V lost 1 base, J lost 4 bases, and 10 bases lay in between. Germline V gene sequence: CDR1 MNHEY, CDR2 SMNVEV (reference sequence).

CDR3: CSVDAGAFGYTF. CDR3 coding DNA: TGCAGCGTTGACGCGGGGGCATTTGGCTACACCTTC. The chain has TRBV29-1 and TRBJ1-2, with D possibly matching TRBD1 (6 bases). From germline, CDR1 is SQVTM and CDR2 ANQGSEA. The CDR3 spans 12 residues. V lost 3 bases and J lost 7, with 12 bases in between.

V usage is TRBV3-1 (or the pseudogene TRBV3-2) and J usage is TRBJ1-1, with a weak D call TRBD1 (6 bases). Germline V gene sequence: CDR1 LGHDT, CDR2 YNNKEL (reference sequence). The CDR3 runs to 18 residues. V was shortened by 1 base and J by 0 bases, with 18 bases between the two germline ends. Here the CDR3 reads CASSQVDFRGLMNTEAFF. In nucleotides, the CDR3 is TGTGCCAGCAGCCAAGTAGATTTCAGGGGCCTTATGAACACTGAAGCTTTCTTT.

The V call is TRBV5-4, the J call TRBJ1-2; D unclear. V shed 3 bases and J shed 5 bases, with 11 bases lying between them. The CDR3 totals 13 residues. Germline V gene data show CDR1 as SGHNT and CDR2 as YYREEE (reference sequence). CDR3 in DNA: TGTGCCAGCAGCTCAGGTGGGCAATATGGCTACACCTTC. Amino acid sequence: CASSSGGQYGYTF.

The chain uses TRBV18 and TRBJ1-3, with TRBD1 matching 11 bases. Germline assignment: CDR1 KGHSH and CDR2 LQKENI. J was trimmed by 3 bases and V by 3 bases; bases with no gene match: 1. The CDR3 runs to 15 residues. The CDR3 protein is CASSPGTGGGNTIYF. The CDR3 region has the DNA TGTGCCAGCTCACCCGGGACAGGGGGTGGAAACACCATATATTTT.

V and J are TRBV5-5 and TRBJ2-7, with D unresolved. Trimming took off 1 base at V and 5 bases at J, with 16 bases between the two ends. This CDR3 spans 15 amino acids. Looked up from germline, CDR1 is SGHKS and CDR2 is YYEKEE (reference sequence). DNA for the CDR3: TGTGCCAGCAGCTTGATCGGTCCGGGTATTGACGAGCAGTACTTC. Protein: CASSLIGPGIDEQYF.

V usage is TRBV24-1 and J usage is TRBJ2-5, with a weak D call TRBD2 (6 bases). The CDR3 extends over 13 amino acids. Germline loops: CDR1 KGHDR, CDR2 SFDVKD. Trimming took off 9 bases at V and 5 bases at J, with 15 bases between the two ends. The CDR3 coding sequence is TGTGCCACCGGCCCGGGAGTCCGGGAGACCCAGTACTTC. Translating gives CATGPGVRETQYF.

CDR3: CAWSQGWRDTEAFF. The CDR3 bases are TGTGCCTGGAGTCAAGGGTGGAGGGACACTGAAGCTTTCTTT. The chain links TRBV30 to TRBJ1-1; no reliable D call. Trimming cost V 2 bases and J 3 bases, with 13 bases left between them. Germline values: CDR1 GTSNPN, CDR2 SVGIG (reference sequence). The CDR3 has 14 residues.

This clone came up a few times. The V gene is TRBV6-5, the J gene TRBJ2-7, with a possible D match to TRBD1 (7 bases). This CDR3 is built from 14 residues. The V end lost 6 bases, the J end lost 6 bases, and 18 bases lay between the germline ends. The germline CDR1 and CDR2 sequences are MNHEY and SVGAGI. CDR3 in amino acids: CASRRQGGLGEQYF. The CDR3 DNA reads as TGTGCCAGCAGGAGACAGGGAGGTCTCGGCGAGCAGTACTTC.

The chain is built from TRBV15 and TRBJ2-7; D might be TRBD2 (6 bases). The germline V gene encodes CDR1 LNHNV and CDR2 YYDKDF (reference sequence). Trimming left V 10 bases short and J 0 bases short, with 13 bases between. The CDR3 length is 13 residues. This CDR3 is CAISPGLSYEQYF. The CDR3 region has the DNA TGTGCCATCTCACCGGGACTCTCCTACGAGCAGTACTTC. Full variable domain (missing parts from reference TRBV15 and TRBJ2-7): DAMVIQNPRYQVTQFGKPVTLSCSQTLNHNVMYWYQQKSSQAPKLLFHYYDKDFNNEADTPDNFQSRRPNTSFCFLDIRSPGLGDTAMYLCAISPGLSYEQYFGPGTRLTVT.

The V and J genes are TRBV6-5 and TRBJ1-2, with D perhaps TRBD1 (5 bases). CDR1 is MNHEY, CDR2 SVGAGI, per germline. V shed 3 bases and J shed 8 bases, with 22 bases lying between them. The CDR3 contains 16 residues. CDR3 nucleotide sequence: TGTGCCAGCAGTTATGCCCCGGAGGCGGGGCGGTACGGCTACACCTTC. This codes for CASSYAPEAGRYGYTF.

This sequence joins TRBV19 and TRBJ2-7, with D tentatively TRBD1 (5 bases). In germline, CDR1 is LNHDA, CDR2 SQIVND (reference sequence). The V and J ends lost 7 bases and 5 bases respectively, with 21 bases between them. This CDR3 is built from 15 residues. This CDR3 is CASKGDSPYSNEQYF. DNA for the CDR3: TGTGCCAGTAAAGGAGACAGTCCCTATTCCAACGAGCAGTACTTC. Full variable domain (remainder filled in from reference TRBV19 and TRBJ2-7): DGGITQSPKYLFRKEGQNVTLSCEQNLNHDAMYWYRQDPGQGLRLIYYSQIVNDFQKGDIAEGYSVSREKKESFPLTVTSAQKNPTAFYLCASKGDSPYSNEQYFGPGTRLTVT.

This chain uses TRBV5-1 with TRBJ2-7; the D gene is possibly TRBD2 (6 bases). The V gene lost 2 bases and the J gene lost 1 base, with 7 bases spanning the gap. In germline, CDR1 is SGHRS, CDR2 YFSETQ. The length of the CDR3 is 13 residues. Here the CDR3 reads CASSFGGSYEQYF. DNA of the CDR3: TGCGCCAGCAGCTTCGGAGGGTCCTACGAGCAGTACTTC.

This chain uses TRBV29-1 with TRBJ1-1; 8 bases are a match to TRBD1. Germline CDR1 is SQVTM and CDR2 is ANQGSEA. The ends lost 6 bases at V and 5 bases at J; junction bases unmatched: 5. This CDR3 region has 12 residues. The CDR3 sequence: CSVLDRETEAFF. The CDR3 nucleotides read TGCAGCGTCCTGGACAGGGAAACTGAAGCTTTCTTT.

V and J are TRBV27 and TRBJ1-5; 7 bases fit TRBD1. J was trimmed by 0 bases and V by 3 bases; bases with no gene match: 20. Germline V gene lookup returns CDR1 MNHEY and CDR2 SMNVEV (reference sequence). The CDR3 loop spans 21 amino acids. CDR3 sequence (DNA): TGTGCCAGCAGTTTCCCGATTTATGGGACAGACCTTTCCCTTAGCAATCAGCCCCAGCATTTT. Amino acids: CASSFPIYGTDLSLSNQPQHF.

The chain employs TRBV10-1 and TRBJ2-7, with TRBD1 matching 8 bases. The CDR3 runs 15 residues. The J segment lost 5 bases and the V segment lost 3 bases, leaving 9 bases of the junction unmatched. The germline CDR1 and CDR2 sequences are WNHNN and SYGVQD (reference sequence). The CDR3 reads CASSDSLDRVDEQYF. For the CDR3, the DNA is TGCGCCAGCAGTGATTCTCTGGACAGGGTAGACGAGCAGTACTTC.

The chain carries TRBV14 and TRBJ1-2, with 9 bases identical to TRBD1. The CDR3 has 13 residues. The germline V gene encodes CDR1 SGHDN and CDR2 FVKESK. The junction had 1 base not matched to a gene; V was cut back by 2 bases and J by 6 bases. The CDR3 is CASSQRTGDGYTF. The CDR3 nucleotides read TGTGCCAGCAGCCAAAGGACAGGGGATGGCTACACCTTC. The full variable domain, in which reference TRBV14 and TRBJ1-2 provide the parts outside the CDR3, is EAGVTQFPSHSVIEKGQTVTLRCDPISGHDNLYWYRRVMGKEIKFLLHFVKESKQDESGMPNNRFLAERTGGTYSTLKVQPAELEDSGVYFCASSQRTGDGYTFGSGTRLTVV.

This chain connects TRBV7-3 to TRBJ2-7; 8 bases align to TRBD1. Per germline, CDR1 SGHTA and CDR2 FQGTGA. With 7 bases clipped from V and 3 bases from J, the junction kept 8 bases outside the gene matches. There are 14 residues in the CDR3. CDR3 residues: CASKRTGLDYEQYF. The CDR3 nucleotides read TGTGCCAGCAAGCGGACAGGGCTAGACTACGAGCAGTACTTC.

The rearrangement links TRBV12-3 or TRBV12-4 to TRBJ2-4; TRBD1 matches 9 bases. The CDR3 spans 13 residues. V shed 6 bases, J shed 8 bases, and the junction held 5 bases outside the gene matches. The CDR3 nucleotides are TGTGCCAGCAGGCCGACAGGGGGGGACATTCAGTACTTC. Translation: CASRPTGGDIQYF.

This chain connects TRBV7-9 to TRBJ2-7; tentatively, D is TRBD2 (5 bases). The CDR3 consists of 15 residues. Germline V gene sequence: CDR1 SEHNR, CDR2 FQNEAQ (reference sequence). The ends were cut back, 6 bases at V and 2 bases at J, with 17 bases in the middle. The CDR3 spells CASSSVTGNPYEQYF. The CDR3 region has the DNA TGTGCCAGCAGTTCAGTGACCGGGAACCCCTACGAGCAGTACTTC.

The CDR3 nucleotides read TGCAGCGTGGCGCAGGGTTTTACGAACACCGGGGAGCTGTTTTTT. This translates into CSVAQGFTNTGELFF. The chain has TRBV29-1 and TRBJ2-2, with D perhaps TRBD1 (5 bases). With 6 bases removed from V and 0 bases from J, the gap between germline ends came to 14 bases. Germline assignment: CDR1 SQVTM and CDR2 ANQGSEA. The CDR3 sequence is 15 residues long.